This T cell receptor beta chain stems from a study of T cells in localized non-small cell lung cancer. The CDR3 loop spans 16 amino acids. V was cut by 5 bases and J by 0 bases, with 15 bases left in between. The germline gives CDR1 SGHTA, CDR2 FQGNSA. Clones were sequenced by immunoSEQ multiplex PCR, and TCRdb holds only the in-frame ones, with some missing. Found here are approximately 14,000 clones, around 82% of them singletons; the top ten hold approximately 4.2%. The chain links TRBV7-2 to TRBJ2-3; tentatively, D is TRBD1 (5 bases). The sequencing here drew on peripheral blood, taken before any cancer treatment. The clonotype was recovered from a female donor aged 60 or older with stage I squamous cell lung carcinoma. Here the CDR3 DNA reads TGTGCCAGCAGCCCAGATATTGGGGCTAGCACAGATACGCAGTATTTT. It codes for CASSPDIGASTDTQYF.